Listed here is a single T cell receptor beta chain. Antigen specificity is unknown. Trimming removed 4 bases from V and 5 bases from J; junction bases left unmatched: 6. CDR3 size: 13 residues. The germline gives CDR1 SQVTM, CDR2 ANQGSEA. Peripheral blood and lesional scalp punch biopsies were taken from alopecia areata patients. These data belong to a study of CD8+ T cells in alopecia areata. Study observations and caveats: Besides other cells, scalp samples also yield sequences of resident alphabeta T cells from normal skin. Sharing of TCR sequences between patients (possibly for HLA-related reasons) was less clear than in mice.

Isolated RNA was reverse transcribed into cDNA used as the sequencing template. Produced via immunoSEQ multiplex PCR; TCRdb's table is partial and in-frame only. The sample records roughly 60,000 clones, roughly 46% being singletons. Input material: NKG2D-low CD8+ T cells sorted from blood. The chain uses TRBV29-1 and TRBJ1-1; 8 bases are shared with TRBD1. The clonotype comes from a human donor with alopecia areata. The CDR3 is CSVGAGGLTEAFF. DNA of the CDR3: TGCAGCGTTGGTGCAGGGGGCCTTACTGAAGCTTTCTTT. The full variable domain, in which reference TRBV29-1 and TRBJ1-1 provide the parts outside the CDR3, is SAVISQKPSRDICQRGTSLTIQCQVDSQVTMMFWYRQQPGQSLTLIATANQGSEATYESGFVIDKFPISRPNLTFSTLTVSNMSPEDSSIYLCSVGAGGLTEAFFGQGTRLTVV.